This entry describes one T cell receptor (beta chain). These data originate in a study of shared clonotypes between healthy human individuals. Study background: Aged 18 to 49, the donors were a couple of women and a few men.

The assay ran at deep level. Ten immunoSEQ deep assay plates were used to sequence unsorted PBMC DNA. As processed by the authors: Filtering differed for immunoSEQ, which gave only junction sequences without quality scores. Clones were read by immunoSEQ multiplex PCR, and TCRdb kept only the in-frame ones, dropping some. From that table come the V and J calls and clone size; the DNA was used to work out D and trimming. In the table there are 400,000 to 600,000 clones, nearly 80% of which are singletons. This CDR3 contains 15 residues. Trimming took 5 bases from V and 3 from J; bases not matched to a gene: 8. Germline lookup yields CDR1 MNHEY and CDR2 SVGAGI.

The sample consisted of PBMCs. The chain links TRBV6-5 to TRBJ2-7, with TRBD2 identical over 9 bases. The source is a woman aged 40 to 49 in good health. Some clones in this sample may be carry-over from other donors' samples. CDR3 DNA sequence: TGTGCCAGCAGTCAGTTAGCGGGAGCTCTCTACGAGCAGTACTTC. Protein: CASSQLAGALYEQYF.